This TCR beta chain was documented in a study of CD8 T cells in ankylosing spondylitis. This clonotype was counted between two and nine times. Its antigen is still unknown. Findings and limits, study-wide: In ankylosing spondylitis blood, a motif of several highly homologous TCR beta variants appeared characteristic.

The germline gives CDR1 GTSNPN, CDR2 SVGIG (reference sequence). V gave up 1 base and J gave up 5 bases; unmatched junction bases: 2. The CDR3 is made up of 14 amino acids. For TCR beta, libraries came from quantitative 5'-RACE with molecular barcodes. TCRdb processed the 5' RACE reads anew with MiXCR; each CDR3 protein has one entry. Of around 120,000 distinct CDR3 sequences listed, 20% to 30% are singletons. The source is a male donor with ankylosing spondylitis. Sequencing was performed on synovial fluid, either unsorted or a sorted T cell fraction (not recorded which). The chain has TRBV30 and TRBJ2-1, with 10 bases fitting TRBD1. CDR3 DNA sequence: TGTGCCTGGAGTGCGGGACAGGGGAACAATGAGCAGTTCTTC. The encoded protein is CAWSAGQGNNEQFF.